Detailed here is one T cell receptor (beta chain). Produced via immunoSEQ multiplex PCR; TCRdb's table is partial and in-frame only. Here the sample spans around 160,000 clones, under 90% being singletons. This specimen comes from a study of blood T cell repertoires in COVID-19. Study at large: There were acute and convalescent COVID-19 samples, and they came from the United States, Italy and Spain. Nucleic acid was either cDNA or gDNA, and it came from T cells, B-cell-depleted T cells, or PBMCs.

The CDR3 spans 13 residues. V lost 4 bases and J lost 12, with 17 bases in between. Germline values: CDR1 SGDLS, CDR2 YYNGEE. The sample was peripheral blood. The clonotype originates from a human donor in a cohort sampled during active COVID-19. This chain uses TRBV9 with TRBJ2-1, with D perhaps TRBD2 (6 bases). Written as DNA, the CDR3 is TGTGCCAGCAGCACAATAGGCGGGGAGTCGCAGTTCTTC. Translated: CASSTIGGESQFF. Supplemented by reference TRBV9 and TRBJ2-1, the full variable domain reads DSGVTQTPKHLITATGQRVTLRCSPRSGDLSVYWYQQSLDQGLQFLIQYYNGEERAKGNILERFSAQQFPDLHSELNLSSLELGDSALYFCASSTIGGESQFFGPGTRLTVL.